This TCR beta chain emerged from a study of graft-versus-host responses after intestinal transplantation. V was clipped by 2 bases and J by 7 bases, with 15 bases between them. The V gene's germline CDR1 is SGHRS and CDR2 YFSETQ. The CDR3 is 15 amino acids. This clone was detected once. The target antigen is unknown. Libraries were prepared by immunoSEQ multiplex PCR; TCRdb keeps only in-frame clonotypes and omits some of them. Among some 130,000 clones listed, about 93% were seen once. This sequence was found in a human donor who received an intestinal transplant. Source: unstimulated CD4+ T cells sorted from spleen or lymph node cells, taken before intestinal transplant. The chain recombines TRBV5-1 with TRBJ2-2; weak D call: TRBD1 (6 bases). This chain's CDR3 is CASSFGDRLVGELFF. The CDR3 DNA reads as TGCGCCAGCAGCTTTGGTGACAGGTTGGTCGGGGAGCTGTTTTTT.